This TCR beta chain was retrieved from a study of quantifying T cell responses using KT2 cells. For the study at large: Reverse transcription used primers in the TCR alpha and beta constant regions. Study outcomes and limitations: Very high KT2 spike-in numbers caused saturation in KT2 sequence detection.

Known numbers of the T cell clone KT2 were added to PBMC. A range of KT2-to-PBMC ratios was made using fixed PBMC numbers. The cDNA 3' end received a ligated oligonucleotide with a UMI. First-round PCR used 3 to 4 cycles and beta primers RC1.1 and RC1.2 covering TRBC1 and TRBC2. TCR alpha and beta chains were handled separately starting at the second PCR. TCRdb fed the UMI-ligation and nested PCR reads into MiXCR, producing one record per CDR3 protein. The data show tens of thousands of distinct CDR3 sequences, over 9% seen once. The V gene end was trimmed by 4 bases and the J gene end by 5 bases; junction bases not matched to a gene: 9. Per the germline V gene, CDR1 is SGHKS and CDR2 is YYEKEE (reference sequence). The CDR3 contains 17 residues. In regard to this clonotype: Its antigen is as yet unknown.

The chain combines TRBV5-5 with TRBJ2-5; TRBD2 agrees at 15 bases. The clonotype originates from a human donor. The sample taken for sequencing was PBMCs spiked with cells of the T cell clone KT2. The CDR3 nucleotides are TGTGCCAGCAGCCGCAGGACTAGCGGGGGGGCGGGGGAGACCCAGTACTTC. Its translation is CASSRRTSGGAGETQYF. Drawing the rest from reference TRBV5-5 and TRBJ2-5, the complete variable domain is DAGVTQSPTHLIKTRGQQVTLRCSPISGHKSVSWYQQVLGQGPQFIFQYYEKEERGRGNFPDRFSARQFPNYSSELNVNALLLGDSALYLCASSRRTSGGAGETQYFGPGTRLLVL.